This is a list of T cell receptor beta chains from one sample in a study of blood T cell repertoires in COVID-19. Sequencing was performed with immunoSEQ multiplex PCR; in TCRdb, only in-frame clones are kept and a portion is missing. Found here are almost 250,000 clones, approximately 85% of them singletons; the top ten hold roughly 6.2%. Sequenced sample: peripheral blood. These receptors all come from a woman of 80 years or more with COVID-19, enrolled during active disease. CDR3s include the opening cysteine and the closing phenylalanine or tryptophan. The D gene is left open where the match is weak. Clone size is not always given. Where it is, it says once, few, many or a class for expanded clones.

V gene	D gene	J gene	clone size	CDR3 DNA	CDR3 protein
TRBV4-1	TRBD1	TRBJ1-2	-	TGCGCCAGCAGCGAAAGATCGGGGACAGTGATGCCTTCCCTGGGCTACACCTTC	CASSERSGTVMPSLGYTF
TRBV4-2	-	TRBJ1-3	-	TGTGCCAGCAGCAGTGAGGGCAAAAGGGCGTCTGGAAACACCATATATTTT	CASSSEGKRASGNTIYF
TRBV28	-	TRBJ2-1	-	TGTGCCAGCAGTTTATATTCGGGTTATGAGCAGTTCTTC	CASSLYSGYEQFF
TRBV5-1	-	TRBJ2-3	-	TGCGCCAGCAGCTTGGGGCGGGGGCTCGCAGATACGCAGTATTTT	CASSLGRGLADTQYF
TRBV10-3	TRBD1	TRBJ2-4	once	TGTGCCATCAGTGAGTCTGGGACAGGGGGAAACATTCAGTACTTC	CAISESGTGGNIQYF
TRBV9	TRBD2	TRBJ2-3	-	TGTGCCAGCAGCGTAGGGAGCGGGGGGTTTAGCACAGATACGCAGTATTTT	CASSVGSGGFSTDTQYF
TRBV3-1/TRBV3-2	-	TRBJ1-2	-	TGTGCCAGCAGCCAAGATAGCGGCTACACCTTC	CASSQDSGYTF
TRBV9	TRBD2	TRBJ2-5	-	TGTGCCAGCAGCCCGGGGACTAGCGGGGGGCCAATCCAAGAGACCCAGTACTTC	CASSPGTSGGPIQETQYF
TRBV27	TRBD2	TRBJ2-7	-	TGTGCCAGCAGGACAAGCGGGGCAACCTACGAGCAGTACTTC	CASRTSGATYEQYF
TRBV4-2	-	TRBJ1-4	-	TGTGCCAGCAGCCAAGAGGGGAGGGGGAGGAATGAAAAACTGTTTTTT	CASSQEGRGRNEKLFF
TRBV7-9	TRBD1	TRBJ1-2	-	TGTGCCAGCAGCTTAGGACAGGGCCTCTATGGCTACACCTTC	CASSLGQGLYGYTF
TRBV28	TRBD1	TRBJ1-4	-	TGTGCCAGCAGTTTACAGGACAGGGTCATCGGAAAACTGTTTTTT	CASSLQDRVIGKLFF
TRBV5-1	-	TRBJ1-1	-	TGCGCCAGCAGCTTGGAACTTTTGAACACTGAAGCTTTCTTT	CASSLELLNTEAFF
TRBV5-4	TRBD2	TRBJ2-1	few	TGTGCCAGCAGCTCGGGACTACTCCAATCCAATGAGCAGTTCTTC	CASSSGLLQSNEQFF
TRBV27	TRBD1	TRBJ1-1	-	TGTGCCAGCAGTCCATCACAGGGGAGAGCTTTCTTT	CASSPSQGRAFF
TRBV3-1/TRBV3-2	-	TRBJ1-6	-	TGTGCCAGCAGCCAAGGGGGCGGGCGGGGAATTAGTTCACCCCTCCACTTT	CASSQGGGRGISSPLHF
TRBV29-1	-	TRBJ2-2	-	TGCAGCGTATCGGGACACGCGAACACCGGGGAGCTGTTTTTT	CSVSGHANTGELFF
TRBV18	-	TRBJ1-2	-	TGTGCCAGCTCACCGCTCGCGGCTAACTATGGCTACACCTTC	CASSPLAANYGYTF
TRBV30	TRBD2	TRBJ2-3	many	TGTGCCTGGAGAAACAGCGGGGGTGTGTCAGATACGCAGTATTTT	CAWRNSGGVSDTQYF
TRBV18	TRBD1	TRBJ1-1	-	TGTGCCAGCTCACCGGGACAGGGTATGACTGAAGCTTTCTTT	CASSPGQGMTEAFF
TRBV27	TRBD1	TRBJ2-5	-	TGTGCCAGCAGGTCGGGACAGTCCTACCAAGAGACCCAGTACTTC	CASRSGQSYQETQYF
TRBV11-2	TRBD1	TRBJ1-4	-	TGTGCCAGCAGCTTAGCCGGGACAGGCAATGAAAAACTGTTTTTT	CASSLAGTGNEKLFF
TRBV12-3/TRBV12-4	TRBD1	TRBJ1-6	-	TGTGCCAGCAGACGACAGGGAGGTTCACCCCTCCACTTT	CASRRQGGSPLHF
TRBV7-2	TRBD2	TRBJ2-3	-	TGTGCCAGCAGCTTAGAGCGGGAGGATACGCAGTATTTT	CASSLEREDTQYF
TRBV2	-	TRBJ1-3	-	TGTGCCAGCAGTCCCCAGATCCTCGGAGCTGGAAACACCATATATTTT	CASSPQILGAGNTIYF
TRBV4-2	-	TRBJ1-2	-	TGTGCCAGCAGCCCCTATGGGGCTACAACCTATGGCTACACCTTC	CASSPYGATTYGYTF
TRBV7-9	-	TRBJ1-5	-	TGTGCCAGCAGCTCCGACACGAACTATCAGCCCCAGCATTTT	CASSSDTNYQPQHF
TRBV23-1	-	TRBJ1-1	-	TGCGCCAGCAGTGGGGGGGACCCGCTCGCGGGGACGAACACTGAAGCTTTCTTT	CASSGGDPLAGTNTEAFF
TRBV2	-	TRBJ1-3	-	TGTGCCAGCACCAAACAGGGCTCTGGAAACACCATATATTTT	CASTKQGSGNTIYF
TRBV29-1	-	TRBJ1-1	few	TGCAGCGTTGATCGGGGGAACACTGAAGCTTTCTTT	CSVDRGNTEAFF
TRBV30	TRBD1	TRBJ1-3	-	TGTGCCGGGACCCGACAGGGTATGGCGGGCACCATATATTTT	CAGTRQGMAGTIYF
TRBV19	TRBD1	TRBJ1-4	-	TGTGCCAGTAGTCCGCAGGGGGGCCCTGAAAAACTGTTTTTT	CASSPQGGPEKLFF
TRBV25-1	TRBD2	TRBJ2-1	once	TGTGCCAGCAGTGAATCGATCGGGGGGGCGTACTACAATGAGCAGTTCTTC	CASSESIGGAYYNEQFF
TRBV3-1/TRBV3-2	-	TRBJ2-2	-	TGTGCCAGCAGCCGGTCGAAGACAGACTCGAACACCGGGGAGCTGTTTTTT	CASSRSKTDSNTGELFF
TRBV6-5	-	TRBJ1-5	-	TGTGCCAGCAGTTACTCGTCTGTTAGCAATCAGCCCCAGCATTTT	CASSYSSVSNQPQHF
TRBV7-2	-	TRBJ1-2	-	TGTGCCAGCACCCCCGGGGGGGGCTACACCTTC	CASTPGGGYTF
TRBV7-2	-	TRBJ2-3	-	TGTGCCGCAGCGCGCCCTGGGGATACGCAGTATTTT	CAAARPGDTQYF
TRBV4-1	-	TRBJ1-2	-	TGCGCCAGCAGCCAAGATGTCACGGGGACAACATCCCCGGGTACCTTC	CASSQDVTGTTSPGTF
TRBV5-1	-	TRBJ2-3	-	TGCGCCAGCAGGGTATCCGGGGGATCATACACAGATACGCAGTATTTT	CASRVSGGSYTDTQYF
TRBV2	-	TRBJ1-1	-	TGTGCCAGCAGTGGATGGTCAGCGGGGAACACTGAAGCTTTCTTT	CASSGWSAGNTEAFF
TRBV20-1	-	TRBJ1-6	few	TGCAGTGCGTACAGGAATTCACCCCTCCACTTT	CSAYRNSPLHF
TRBV7-9	-	TRBJ1-5	-	TGTGCCAGCAGCTTGGGCCCCCGGGGCCTGGGAGGTCAGCCCCAGCATTTT	CASSLGPRGLGGQPQHF
TRBV3-1/TRBV3-2	TRBD1	TRBJ1-1	-	TGTGCCAGCAGCCAAGACTGGAAGGGGGCGAACACTGAAGCTTTCTTT	CASSQDWKGANTEAFF
TRBV11-2	TRBD1	TRBJ1-1	-	TGTGCCAGCAGCTTGGACAGGGGGCGTACTGAAGCTTTCTTT	CASSLDRGRTEAFF
TRBV6-5	TRBD1	TRBJ2-7	-	TGTGCCAGCAGTTACTCGACAGGGCTCCCCTACGAGCAGTACTTC	CASSYSTGLPYEQYF
TRBV30	-	TRBJ1-4	-	TGTGCCTGGAGTGTTGTTCTAGGTTTTAATGAAAAACTGTTTTTT	CAWSVVLGFNEKLFF
TRBV11-2	TRBD2	TRBJ2-1	-	TGTGCCAGCAGCCCTCTTAGCGGGAGGACGATCTTC	CASSPLSGRTIF
TRBV7-2	TRBD2	TRBJ2-7	-	TGTGCCAGCAGCCAAGGGCGGGGGGGCTACGAGCAGTACTTC	CASSQGRGGYEQYF
TRBV21-1	-	TRBJ2-5	-	TGTGCCAGCAGCAAAGGGGCTGGTCAGGGCTCCAACCAAGAGACCCAGTACTTC	CASSKGAGQGSNQETQYF
TRBV29-1	-	TRBJ1-2	few	TGCAGCGTTGTTGGAGGGAAGGACTTCCATGGCTACACCTTC	CSVVGGKDFHGYTF
TRBV5-5	TRBD2	TRBJ2-3	-	TGTGCCAGCAGTCCCGCGACTAGCGGGGTCACAGATACGCAGTATTTT	CASSPATSGVTDTQYF
TRBV19	TRBD1	TRBJ1-5	few	TGTGCCAGTAGTATAATGGGACAGCTTAGCAATCAGCCCCAGCATTTT	CASSIMGQLSNQPQHF
TRBV30	TRBD1	TRBJ1-2	few	TGTGCCTGGACCCTCCAGGGGGTACCCTATGGCTACACCTTC	CAWTLQGVPYGYTF
TRBV14	TRBD1	TRBJ2-2	-	TGTGCCAGCAGCCAACGACAGGGGGCGACCGGGGAGCTGTTTTTT	CASSQRQGATGELFF
TRBV5-1	-	TRBJ1-2	-	TGCGCCAGCAGCGCCGGACTTAACTATGGCTACACCTTC	CASSAGLNYGYTF
TRBV10-3	TRBD1	TRBJ2-2	-	TGTGCCATCAGTGAGTCGGGAAGGACAGGGTTCACCGGGGAGCTGTTTTTT	CAISESGRTGFTGELFF
TRBV11-1	-	TRBJ2-1	-	TGTGCCAGCAGCTCGCAGGGATCCTCCTACAATGAGCAGTTCTTC	CASSSQGSSYNEQFF
TRBV9	TRBD1	TRBJ1-5	-	TGTGCCAGCAGCCGGACAGGCGACAATCAGCCCCAGCATTTT	CASSRTGDNQPQHF
TRBV18	-	TRBJ2-1	few	TGTGCCAGCTCCCGGGACTCGGGGGATGAGCAGTTCTTC	CASSRDSGDEQFF
TRBV5-1	-	TRBJ2-1	-	TGCGCCAGCAGCAATCGACAGAGCTCCTACAATGAGCAGTTCTTC	CASSNRQSSYNEQFF